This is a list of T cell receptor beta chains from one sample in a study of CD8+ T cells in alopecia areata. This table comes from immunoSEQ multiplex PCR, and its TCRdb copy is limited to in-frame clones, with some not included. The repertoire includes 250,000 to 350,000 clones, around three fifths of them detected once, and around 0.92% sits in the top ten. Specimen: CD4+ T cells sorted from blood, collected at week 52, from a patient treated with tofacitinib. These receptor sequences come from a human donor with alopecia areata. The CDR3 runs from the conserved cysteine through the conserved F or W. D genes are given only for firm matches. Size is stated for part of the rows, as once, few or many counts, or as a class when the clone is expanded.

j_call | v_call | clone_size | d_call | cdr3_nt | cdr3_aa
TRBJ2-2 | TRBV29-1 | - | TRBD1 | TGCAGCGTGGGAGGACAGGGGGCCGGGGAGCTGTTTTTT | CSVGGQGAGELFF
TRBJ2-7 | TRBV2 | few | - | TGTGCCAGCAGTGAAGGGGTACCGTATTACGAGCAGTACTTC | CASSEGVPYYEQYF
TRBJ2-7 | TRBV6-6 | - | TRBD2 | TGTGCCAGCACCAGGGACTACCCCTACGAGCAGTACTTC | CASTRDYPYEQYF
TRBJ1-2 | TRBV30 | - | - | TGTGCCTGGGATACAGGGTACGGCTACACCTTC | CAWDTGYGYTF
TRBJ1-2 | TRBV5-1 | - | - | TGCGCCAGCAGCTTGGGTCAGGGAAGCGGCTACACCTTC | CASSLGQGSGYTF
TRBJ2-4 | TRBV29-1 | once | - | TGCAGCGTTTCGTCGGGAACCCAAAACATTCAGTACTTC | CSVSSGTQNIQYF
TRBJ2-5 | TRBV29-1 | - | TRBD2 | TGCAGCGTTGATCGGGGGGGCCGAGAGACCCAGTACTTC | CSVDRGGRETQYF
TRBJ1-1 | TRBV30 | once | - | TGTGCCTGGAGTGTAGGGGGGCGGGAGAACACTGAAGCTTTCTTT | CAWSVGGRENTEAFF
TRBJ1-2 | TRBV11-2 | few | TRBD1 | TGTGCCAGCAGCCCGGATCCGGGACAGTCCTATTCCCGCTACACCTTC | CASSPDPGQSYSRYTF
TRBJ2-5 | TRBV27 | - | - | TGTGCCAGCACCCCCGAGGGGGGGCGACAAGAGACCCAGTACTTC | CASTPEGGRQETQYF
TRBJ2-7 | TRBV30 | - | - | TGTGCCTGGGCGCCCCACAGGTTAGCCGAGCAGTACTTC | CAWAPHRLAEQYF
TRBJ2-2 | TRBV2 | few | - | TGTGCCAGCAGTGCTGACAGCGCGACGGCCGGGGAGCTGTTTTTT | CASSADSATAGELFF
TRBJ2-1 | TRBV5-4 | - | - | TGTGCCAGCAGCTCCAGGGCGGGGGAGCAGTTCTTC | CASSSRAGEQFF
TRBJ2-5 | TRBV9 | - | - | TGTGCCAGCAGCAGAGGGTCCGGGGAACAAGAGACCCAGTACTTC | CASSRGSGEQETQYF
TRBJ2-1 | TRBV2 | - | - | TGTGCCAGCAATGGGGGAAGGATTGGTGAGCAGTTCTTC | CASNGGRIGEQFF
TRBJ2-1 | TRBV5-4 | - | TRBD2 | TGTGCCAGCAGCTTGGACGCGGGGGGGGCGAATGAGCAGTTCTTC | CASSLDAGGANEQFF
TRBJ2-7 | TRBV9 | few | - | TGTGCCAGCAGCACAAGCCTTCAGAGCACCTACGAGCAGTACTTC | CASSTSLQSTYEQYF
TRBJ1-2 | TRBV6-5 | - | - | TGTGCCAGCAGCCCGGCAGGGTCCTATGGCTACACCTTC | CASSPAGSYGYTF
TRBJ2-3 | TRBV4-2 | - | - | TGTGCCAGCAGCCAACAGGGTGGCACAGATACGCAGTATTTT | CASSQQGGTDTQYF
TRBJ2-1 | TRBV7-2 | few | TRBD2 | TGTGCCAGCAGCCTGACTAGCGACAATGAGCAGTTCTTC | CASSLTSDNEQFF
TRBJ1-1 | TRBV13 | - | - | TGTGCCAGCAGCTTCGGCACTGAAGCTTTCTTT | CASSFGTEAFF
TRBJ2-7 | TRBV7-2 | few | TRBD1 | TGTGCCAGCAGCTCGGACAGGGGGCGTGAGCAGTACTTC | CASSSDRGREQYF
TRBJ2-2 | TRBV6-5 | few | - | TGTGCCAGCAGTTACTTCCTGCCGAACACCGGGGAGCTGTTTTTT | CASSYFLPNTGELFF
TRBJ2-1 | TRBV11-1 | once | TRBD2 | TGTGCCACCAGCGGGGGAGGCGATGAGCAGTTCTTC | CATSGGGDEQFF
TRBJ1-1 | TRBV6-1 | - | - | TGTGCCAGCAGTGAGCCAAACAGGGAGATCGCTGAAGCTTTCTTT | CASSEPNREIAEAFF
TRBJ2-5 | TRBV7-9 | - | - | TGTGCCAGCAGCTTAGTCGTCTTCGGGAGCCAAGAGACCCAGTACTTC | CASSLVVFGSQETQYF
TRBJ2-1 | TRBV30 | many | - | TGTGCCTGCCCTCGCGCGGGGGCCCTCAATGAGCAGTTCTTC | CACPRAGALNEQFF